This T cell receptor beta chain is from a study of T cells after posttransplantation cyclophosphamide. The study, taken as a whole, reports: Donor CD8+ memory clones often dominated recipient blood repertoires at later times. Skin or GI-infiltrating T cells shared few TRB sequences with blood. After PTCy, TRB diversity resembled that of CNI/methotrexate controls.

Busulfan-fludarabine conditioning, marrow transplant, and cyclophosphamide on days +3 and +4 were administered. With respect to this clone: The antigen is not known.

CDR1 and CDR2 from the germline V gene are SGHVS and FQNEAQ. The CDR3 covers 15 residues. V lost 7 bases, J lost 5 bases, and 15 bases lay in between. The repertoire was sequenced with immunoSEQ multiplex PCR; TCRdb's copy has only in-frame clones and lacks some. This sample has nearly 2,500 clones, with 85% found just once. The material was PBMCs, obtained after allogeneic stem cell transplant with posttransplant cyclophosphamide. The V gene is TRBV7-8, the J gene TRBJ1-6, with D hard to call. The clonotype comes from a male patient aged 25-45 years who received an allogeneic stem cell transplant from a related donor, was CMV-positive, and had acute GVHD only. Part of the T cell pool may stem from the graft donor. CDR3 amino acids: CASKPGTGDNSPLHF. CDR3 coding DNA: TGTGCCAGCAAACCGGGAACTGGGGATAATTCACCCCTCCACTTT.